This TCR beta chain is from a study of blood T cell repertoires in COVID-19. Across the study: Italy, Spain and the United States were the sources of the convalescent and acute COVID-19 samples.

This clone has only one observation. The ends lost 3 bases at V and 5 bases at J; junction bases unmatched: 7. The CDR3 runs to 14 residues. Germline lookup yields CDR1 LNHNV and CDR2 YYDKDF (reference sequence). Participants in the exposed group had met a COVID-19 case in the 2 weeks before joining the study. Only in-frame clones appear in the TCRdb table, and some are missing; sequencing was by immunoSEQ multiplex PCR. The data show 360,000 or so clones, almost 90% seen once. The origin of this receptor is a young woman who had been exposed to COVID-19. The chain is built from TRBV15 and TRBJ2-7; 7 bases line up with TRBD1. Sequenced material: PBMCs or T cells enriched from blood (not recorded which). The CDR3 protein is CATSSRDSLDEQYF. The DNA of the CDR3 is TGTGCCACCAGCAGCCGGGACAGTCTAGACGAGCAGTACTTC. The full variable domain, in which reference TRBV15 and TRBJ2-7 provide the parts outside the CDR3, is DAMVIQNPRYQVTQFGKPVTLSCSQTLNHNVMYWYQQKSSQAPKLLFHYYDKDFNNEADTPDNFQSRRPNTSFCFLDIRSPGLGDTAMYLCATSSRDSLDEQYFGPGTRLTVT.